This entry lists 30 T cell receptor beta chains sequenced from one sample in a study of blood T cell repertoires in COVID-19. Assay: immunoSEQ multiplex PCR; the TCRdb copy retains only in-frame clones and omits some. The sample yields 150,000 to 200,000 clones, around nine tenths seen once. The source material was peripheral blood. The origin of the receptors is a human donor in a cohort sampled during active COVID-19.

The chain uses TRBV28 and TRBJ1-1; D is uncertain. Trimming shortened V by 6 bases and J by 2 bases, and 19 bases separated the two germline ends. From germline, CDR1 is MDHEN and CDR2 SYDVKM. The CDR3 runs 16 residues. CDR3 residues: CASRADFASLNTEAFF. For the CDR3, the DNA is TGTGCCAGCAGGGCGGATTTCGCGTCTTTAAACACTGAAGCTTTCTTT.

The chain combines TRBV21-1 with TRBJ2-1; the D call TRBD1 from the table was never checked on the DNA. TRBV21-1 is a pseudogene locus. The CDR3 runs 15 residues. The CDR3: CASSRDRAVYNEQFF. Written as DNA, the CDR3 is TGTGCCAGCAGCAGAGACAGGGCGGTATACAATGAGCAGTTCTTC.

The CDR3 protein is CASSERPAGNTGELFF. In DNA form, the CDR3 reads TGTGCCAGCAGCGAAAGACCAGCGGGGAACACCGGGGAGCTGTTTTTT. The chain employs TRBV3-1 (or the pseudogene TRBV3-2) and TRBJ2-2, with a possible D match to TRBD2 (6 bases). V gave up 5 bases and J gave up 1 base, with 14 bases separating them. CDR1 LGHDT and CDR2 YNNKEL come from the germline V gene (reference sequence). This CDR3 has 16 amino acids.

This clone appeared a few times. The rearrangement joins TRBV14 to TRBJ1-3; D not resolved. CDR1 and CDR2 from the germline V gene are SGHDN and FVKESK. The length of the CDR3 is 15 residues. V lost 1 base, J lost 2 bases, and 9 bases lay in between. CDR3 amino acids: CASSQVTKPGNTIYF. The CDR3 DNA is TGTGCCAGCAGCCAAGTAACGAAGCCTGGAAACACCATATATTTT.

CDR3 sequence (DNA): TGTGCCAGCAGCTTTCGGGACATACTCAATGAGCAGTTCTTC. Translating it yields CASSFRDILNEQFF. The J gene is TRBJ2-1, the V gene TRBV7-2, with D maybe TRBD1 (6 bases). The CDR3 sequence is 14 residues long. Per the germline V gene, CDR1 is SGHTA and CDR2 is FQGNSA. Trimming shortened V by 3 bases and J by 6 bases, and 12 bases separated the two germline ends.

The chain has TRBV30 and TRBJ2-3; 9 bases line up with TRBD1. The germline V gene encodes CDR1 GTSNPN and CDR2 SVGIG (reference sequence). This CDR3 contains 14 residues. V dropped 6 bases and J dropped 4; count of bases not matched to a gene: 8. This chain's CDR3 is CACPGQGGADTQYF. As DNA, the CDR3 is TGTGCCTGCCCGGGACAGGGAGGGGCAGATACGCAGTATTTT.

The rearrangement uses TRBV3-1 (or the pseudogene TRBV3-2) and TRBJ2-3; D is undetermined. This CDR3 comprises 15 residues. Germline V gene sequence: CDR1 LGHDT, CDR2 YNNKEL (reference sequence). Trimming stripped 0 bases from V and 0 bases from J, with 7 bases between. The CDR3 sequence: CASSQDLGSTDTQYF. DNA for the CDR3: TGTGCCAGCAGCCAAGATCTGGGCAGCACAGATACGCAGTATTTT.

The J gene is TRBJ1-1, the V gene TRBV9, with 7 nucleotides matching TRBD1. The germline CDR1 and CDR2 sequences are SGDLS and YYNGEE. The CDR3 contains 14 residues. The V gene end was trimmed by 0 bases and the J gene end by 5 bases; junction bases not matched to a gene: 4. DNA for the CDR3: TGTGCCAGCAGCGTAGAGGTGACAGGGACTGAAGCTTTCTTT. This sequence encodes CASSVEVTGTEAFF. The full variable domain, rest sourced from reference TRBV9 and TRBJ1-1, is DSGVTQTPKHLITATGQRVTLRCSPRSGDLSVYWYQQSLDQGLQFLIQYYNGEERAKGNILERFSAQQFPDLHSELNLSSLELGDSALYFCASSVEVTGTEAFFGQGTRLTVV.

The J gene is TRBJ1-2, the V gene TRBV9; a weak D match, TRBD1 (6 bases). Per germline, CDR1 SGDLS and CDR2 YYNGEE. The CDR3 is 13 amino acids. Trimming took 4 bases from V and 5 from J, leaving 12 bases between them. CDR3 bases: TGTGCCAGCAGCCGGGATCAGGGGTATGGCTACACCTTC. Translation gives CASSRDQGYGYTF.

This chain uses TRBV29-1 with TRBJ2-7, with D hard to call. Germline assignment: CDR1 SQVTM and CDR2 ANQGSEA. The germline V and J ends were trimmed by 3 bases and 6 bases, with 9 bases remaining between them. This CDR3 is built from 11 residues. CDR3 nucleotide sequence: TGCAGCGTTGATGAACGCGGCGAGCAGTACTTC. It codes for CSVDERGEQYF.

This clone was seen once. This chain uses TRBV23-1 with TRBJ2-7; 7 bases are shared with TRBD1. TRBV23-1 is known as an ORF, though its function is uncertain. The CDR3 extends over 16 amino acids. The V segment lost 1 base and the J segment 3 bases; nucleotides outside the gene matches: 9. The CDR3 region is CASSQYGTETYYEQYF. CDR3 nucleotide sequence: TGCGCCAGCAGTCAATACGGGACAGAGACCTACTACGAGCAGTACTTC.

V gene TRBV7-8 combines with J gene TRBJ1-3, with D possibly matching TRBD1 (6 bases). The CDR3 has 15 residues. The germline V gene encodes CDR1 SGHVS and CDR2 FQNEAQ. The germline V and J ends were trimmed by 1 base and 4 bases, with 11 bases remaining between them. The CDR3, as DNA: TGTGCCAGCAGCTTAGGGACAGTGATCGGAAACACCATATATTTT. Translation gives CASSLGTVIGNTIYF.

CDR3 sequence reads: CASSPQAGQGTYEQYF. CDR3 DNA: TGTGCCAGCAGCCCACAAGCGGGACAGGGAACTTACGAGCAGTACTTC. The chain carries TRBV7-2 and TRBJ2-7, with TRBD1 matching over 9 bases. CDR3 length: 16 amino acids. Germline V lookup: CDR1 SGHTA, CDR2 FQGNSA. The V gene end was trimmed by 5 bases and the J gene end by 4 bases; junction bases not matched to a gene: 12. Combining the CDR3 with reference TRBV7-2 and TRBJ2-7 gives the whole variable domain GAGVSQSPSNKVTEKGKDVELRCDPISGHTALYWYRQSLGQGLEFLIYFQGNSAPDKSGLPSDRFSAERTGGSVSTLTIQRTQQEDSAVYLCASSPQAGQGTYEQYFGPGTRLTVT.

The chain couples TRBV28 to TRBJ2-6; 9 nucleotides agree with TRBD1. The germline gives CDR1 MDHEN, CDR2 SYDVKM. The junction had 9 bases not matched to a gene; V was cut back by 5 bases and J by 1 base. The CDR3 sequence is 18 residues long. The CDR3 is CASSLYGTGRSGANVLTF. CDR3 bases: TGTGCCAGCAGTCTTTACGGGACAGGGAGGTCTGGGGCCAACGTCCTGACTTTC.

This clone was counted a single time. The chain joins TRBV28 to TRBJ1-1, with D hard to call. Trimming stripped 2 bases from V and 4 bases from J, with 14 bases between. Germline CDR1 and CDR2: MDHEN and SYDVKM. CDR3 length equals 15 residues. The CDR3 DNA follows: TGTGCCAGCAGTTTACCCTTAGCGGGGAGCACTGAAGCTTTCTTT. Translation: CASSLPLAGSTEAFF.

The chain has TRBV7-2 and TRBJ1-5; no definite D call. This CDR3 contains 13 residues. CDR1 is SGHTA, CDR2 FQGNSA, per germline. V was shortened by 3 bases and J by 3 bases, with 6 bases between the two germline ends. CDR3 amino acids: CASSFGDNQPQHF. In DNA form, the CDR3 reads TGTGCCAGCAGCTTCGGGGACAATCAGCCCCAGCATTTT.

This chain's CDR3 is CASSRTQGTQYF. DNA for the CDR3: TGTGCCAGCAGCCGCACCCAGGGGACCCAGTACTTC. This sequence joins TRBV12-3 or TRBV12-4 and TRBJ2-5; possibly TRBD1 for D (5 bases). The CDR3 has 12 residues. V lost 6 bases and J 7 bases, leaving 12 bases between the germline ends.

The V call is TRBV5-1, the J call TRBJ2-2; a possible D gene is TRBD1 (5 bases). The germline CDR1 and CDR2 sequences are SGHRS and YFSETQ. The length of the CDR3 is 14 residues. Trimming removed 8 bases at V and 3 bases at J, with 14 bases between. The DNA for the CDR3 is TGCGCCAGTTTTTCAGGGTCGCACACCGGGGAGCTGTTTTTT. Translated: CASFSGSHTGELFF.

The rearrangement links TRBV5-1 to TRBJ2-7; 16 bases are a match to TRBD2. This CDR3 comprises 19 residues. Germline CDR1 and CDR2: SGHRS and YFSETQ. Trimming removed 4 bases from V and 4 bases from J; junction bases left unmatched: 14. CDR3 bases: TGCGCCAGCAGCACCTCCGGGACTAGCGGGAGGGCTCCTCGGTACGAGCAGTACTTC. Translated: CASSTSGTSGRAPRYEQYF.

The chain recombines TRBV30 with TRBJ2-7; TRBD1 matches 8 bases. V lost 4 bases to trimming and J lost 5 bases; unmatched junction nucleotides: 1. This CDR3 spans 11 amino acids. Germline loops: CDR1 GTSNPN, CDR2 SVGIG (reference sequence). The CDR3 DNA follows: TGTGCCTGGACAGGGGGCCACGAGCAGTACTTC. Amino acid sequence: CAWTGGHEQYF.

The genes are TRBV6-5 and TRBJ1-1; D not certain. Trimming took off 10 bases at V and 6 bases at J, with 12 bases between the two ends. The germline V gene has CDR1 MNHEY and CDR2 SVGAGI. This CDR3 comprises 11 residues. The CDR3 is CATRTISEAFF. The CDR3 coding sequence is TGTGCCACCAGAACAATCTCTGAAGCTTTCTTT.

The chain uses TRBV27 and TRBJ2-7; 7 positions match TRBD1. V was clipped by 3 bases and J by 0 bases; unmatched bases: 8. The CDR3 totals 16 residues. CDR1 and CDR2 from the germline V gene are MNHEY and SMNVEV (reference sequence). The chain's CDR3 is CASSFTGATLSYEQYF. The CDR3 coding sequence is TGTGCCAGCAGTTTTACAGGGGCCACTCTCTCCTACGAGCAGTACTTC.

V is TRBV5-1 and J is TRBJ2-7; D not certain. Trimming took 0 bases from V and 0 from J, leaving 7 bases between them. CDR1 is SGHRS, CDR2 YFSETQ, per germline. CDR3 length: 14 amino acids. The CDR3 coding sequence is TGCGCCAGCAGCTTGGAGGCGGTCTCCTACGAGCAGTACTTC. Translated, it gives CASSLEAVSYEQYF.

The V call is TRBV27, the J call TRBJ1-1; 8 positions agree with TRBD1. The V gene end was trimmed by 5 bases and the J gene end by 0 bases; junction bases not matched to a gene: 8. Germline-derived CDR1 and CDR2 are MNHEY and SMNVEV (reference sequence). The CDR3 totals 16 residues. The CDR3 region has the DNA TGTGCCAGCAGTCCTTCACAGGGGGAGGTGAACACTGAAGCTTTCTTT. It is translated as CASSPSQGEVNTEAFF.

The chain employs TRBV2 and TRBJ1-4, with 9 positions matching TRBD1. Germline V gene data show CDR1 as SNHLY and CDR2 as FYNNEI. After removal of 4 bases from V and 0 bases from J, the junction contained 0 bases not matched to a gene. This CDR3 region has 15 residues. The CDR3 DNA follows: TGTGCCAGCAGTGGGGACAGGGCAACTAATGAAAAACTGTTTTTT. Translation: CASSGDRATNEKLFF.

The chain employs TRBV6-5 and TRBJ2-7; a possible D gene is TRBD2 (6 bases). Germline V lookup: CDR1 MNHEY, CDR2 SVGAGI. This CDR3 has 15 residues. Trimming pared 4 bases from V and 5 bases from J, leaving 18 bases between. CDR3 sequence: CASSWRRETSNEQYF. In DNA, the CDR3 is TGTGCCAGCAGTTGGCGGCGGGAAACTAGCAACGAGCAGTACTTC.

This clone appeared once. This chain uses TRBV6-5 with TRBJ2-7, with TRBD2 matching over 8 bases. Trimming removed 2 bases from V and 6 bases from J; junction bases left unmatched: 6. The CDR3 is 14 residues long. Germline CDR1 MNHEY, CDR2 SVGAGI. The CDR3 sequence is CASSYGTSPSEQYF. The DNA for the CDR3 is TGTGCCAGCAGTTACGGGACTAGTCCGAGCGAGCAGTACTTC.

The rearrangement uses TRBV6-6 and TRBJ2-1; a weak D match, TRBD2 (6 bases). Germline values: CDR1 MNHNY, CDR2 SVGAGI (reference sequence). This CDR3 has 15 residues. V was trimmed by 0 bases and J by 8 bases, leaving 14 bases between them. The DNA for the CDR3 is TGTGCCAGCAGTTACTCGACGGAGGGCCTCGATGAGCAGTTCTTC. Translating gives CASSYSTEGLDEQFF.

This chain connects TRBV9 to TRBJ1-3, with unresolved D. The ends were cut back, 2 bases at V and 1 base at J, with 7 bases in the middle. CDR3 length: 14 amino acids. CDR1 and CDR2 (germline): SGDLS, YYNGEE. CDR3 DNA sequence: TGTGCCAGCAGCGTTTGGAGTTCTGGAAACACCATATATTTT. Encoded protein: CASSVWSSGNTIYF.

The chain uses TRBV19 and TRBJ2-1; 11 bases are shared with TRBD2. After removal of 6 bases from V and 9 bases from J, the junction contained 7 bases not matched to a gene. The length of the CDR3 is 14 residues. CDR1 and CDR2 from the germline V gene are LNHDA and SQIVND (reference sequence). In nucleotides, the CDR3 is TGTGCCAGTAGCCCACTAGCGGGAGCCGTTGAGCAGTTCTTC. This encodes CASSPLAGAVEQFF.